This paragraph covers one TCR beta chain sequence. Its specificity is not known. If patients had autoimmune disease history or systemic immunosuppression, they were excluded. Assay: immunoSEQ multiplex PCR; the TCRdb copy retains only in-frame clones and omits some. The sample includes roughly 34,000 clones, around 90% seen only once; the top ten take under 5.5%. This sample was taken from a study of OX40 agonist ivuxolimab in advanced cancers. General study results and limits: In CD8+ T cells, expanded clones were on average more numerous than in CD4+.

CDR1 and CDR2 (germline): WSHSY, SAAADI. V shed 7 bases and J shed 4 bases, with 14 bases lying between them. CDR3 length: 13 amino acids. The TCR was taken from an adult with an advanced solid tumor such as melanoma, head and neck, liver or kidney cancer. The sequencing here drew on CD4+ or CD8+ T cells sorted from blood, taken in a trial of the OX40 agonist ivuxolimab. The V gene is TRBV10-2, the J gene TRBJ2-7; D ambiguous. The CDR3 loop reads CASTLDLPYEQYF. DNA for the CDR3: TGCGCCAGCACCCTGGACCTACCATACGAGCAGTACTTC.